The rows below give T cell receptor beta chains drawn from one sample of a study of blood T cell repertoires in COVID-19. Sequenced by immunoSEQ multiplex PCR; TCRdb stores in-frame clones only, minus some. The sample has some 190,000 clones; about 80% are singletons. The sequencing sample was made of peripheral blood. Receptors were obtained from a woman aged 45 to 65 with active or convalescent COVID-19. Each CDR3 is given with its conserved first and last residue. D genes are given only for firm matches. Size is omitted from some rows. Given values are once, few, many or a class for expanded clones.

TRBV7-2	once	TRBJ1-3	TRBD1	CASSRDTGAGNTIYF	TGTGCCAGCAGCCGCGATACAGGGGCTGGAAACACCATATATTTT
TRBV4-2	few	TRBJ2-3	TRBD1	CASSQVGTGGGTDTQYF	TGTGCCAGCAGCCAAGTGGGGACAGGGGGCGGCACAGATACGCAGTATTTT
TRBV11-2	.	TRBJ1-5	.	CASSLGTRENQPQHF	TGTGCCAGCAGCTTAGGTACGAGGGAGAATCAGCCCCAGCATTTT
TRBV29-1	.	TRBJ1-1	TRBD1	CSADYTGGITEAFF	TGCAGCGCTGATTATACAGGGGGAATCACTGAAGCTTTCTTT
TRBV9	.	TRBJ1-5	.	CASSVEAGRQPQHF	TGTGCCAGCAGCGTAGAGGCAGGGCGTCAGCCCCAGCATTTT
TRBV6-2/TRBV6-3	.	TRBJ1-1	.	CASSYNGENTEAFF	TGTGCCAGCAGTTACAACGGGGAGAACACTGAAGCTTTCTTT
TRBV18	once	TRBJ1-4	.	CASSPYQGQAEKLFF	TGTGCCAGCTCACCCTACCAGGGGCAGGCGGAAAAACTGTTTTTT
TRBV29-1	few	TRBJ1-2	.	CSVYRSSYGYTF	TGCAGCGTGTACAGGTCCAGCTATGGCTACACCTTC
TRBV7-2	.	TRBJ1-1	.	CASSPSGQATTEAFF	TGTGCCAGCAGCCCCTCAGGGCAGGCTACCACTGAAGCTTTCTTT
TRBV7-6	.	TRBJ1-3	.	CASSLAGATGNTIYF	TGTGCCAGCAGCTTAGCGGGAGCGACTGGAAACACCATATATTTT
TRBV19	.	TRBJ2-3	.	CASSDTADTQYF	TGTGCCAGTAGTGATACAGCAGATACGCAGTATTTT
TRBV28	.	TRBJ1-6	TRBD1	CASRSGQGVRSPLHF	TGTGCCAGCAGATCTGGACAGGGGGTTCGCTCACCCCTCCACTTT
TRBV27	.	TRBJ1-1	.	CASIRSSGSEAFF	TGTGCCAGCATACGATCCTCGGGGTCTGAAGCTTTCTTT
TRBV7-8	.	TRBJ1-6	.	CASSPDRANSPLHF	TGTGCCAGCAGCCCGGACAGAGCTAATTCACCCCTCCACTTT
TRBV19	.	TRBJ2-2	TRBD2	CASSMSPGGRNGELFF	TGTGCCAGTAGTATGTCCCCGGGAGGGCGGAACGGGGAGCTGTTTTTT
TRBV30	.	TRBJ2-2	.	CAWSRGLNTGELFF	TGTGCCTGGAGTAGGGGCTTGAACACCGGGGAGCTGTTTTTT
TRBV5-1	.	TRBJ1-1	TRBD1	CASAPTGTGGNTEAFF	TGCGCCAGCGCCCCAACCGGGACAGGAGGGAACACTGAAGCTTTCTTT
TRBV29-1	few	TRBJ2-1	TRBD2	CSVPSGLVVNEQFF	TGCAGCGTTCCCTCAGGACTAGTGGTCAATGAGCAGTTCTTC
TRBV5-1	.	TRBJ2-1	TRBD1	CASSPGQGTYNEQFF	TGCGCCAGCAGCCCGGGACAGGGGACCTACAATGAGCAGTTCTTC
TRBV5-4	.	TRBJ2-1	TRBD2	CASSLVGTSANEQFF	TGTGCCAGCAGCTTGGTAGGGACTAGCGCCAATGAGCAGTTCTTC
TRBV12-3/TRBV12-4	.	TRBJ2-5	.	CASSSRDSETQYF	TGTGCCAGCAGTTCCCGGGACTCAGAGACCCAGTACTTC
TRBV5-1	.	TRBJ2-3	TRBD2	CASSLGGLAGGLGDTQYF	TGCGCCAGCAGCTTGGGCGGACTAGCGGGGGGGCTGGGAGATACGCAGTATTTT
TRBV12-5	.	TRBJ2-3	.	CASGPPTDTQYF	TGTGCTAGTGGCCCTCCCACAGATACGCAGTATTTT
TRBV6-5	few	TRBJ1-1	TRBD1	CASSPGQANTEAFF	TGTGCCAGCAGTCCGGGACAGGCGAACACTGAAGCTTTCTTT
TRBV4-3	.	TRBJ1-2	.	CASSRFGTLYGYTF	TGCGCCAGCAGCCGCTTCGGGACTCTCTATGGCTACACCTTC
TRBV11-2	few	TRBJ1-5	.	CASSLASGNQPQHF	TGTGCCAGCAGCTTAGCTTCCGGGAATCAGCCCCAGCATTTT
TRBV9	.	TRBJ1-1	TRBD1	CASSRTGAPTEAFF	TGTGCCAGCAGCAGGACAGGGGCCCCCACTGAAGCTTTCTTT
TRBV19	few	TRBJ2-3	TRBD1	CASSITGAQGDTQYF	TGTGCCAGTAGTATAACAGGGGCGCAGGGAGATACGCAGTATTTT
TRBV14	.	TRBJ1-1	.	CASSQERWNTEAFF	TGTGCCAGCAGCCAAGAACGGTGGAACACTGAAGCTTTCTTT
TRBV10-2	once	TRBJ2-7	TRBD2	CASSESLTSGGISYEQYF	TGCGCCAGCAGTGAGTCGTTGACTAGCGGGGGTATCTCCTACGAGCAGTACTTC
TRBV21-1	.	TRBJ1-1	.	CASRQGFSTEAFF	TGTGCCAGCAGGCAGGGCTTCTCCACTGAAGCTTTCTTT
TRBV15	few	TRBJ1-2	.	CATSRDVGINYGYTF	TGTGCCACCAGCAGAGATGTCGGTATAAACTATGGCTACACCTTC
TRBV7-8	few	TRBJ2-5	TRBD1	CASSLPKTGTRETQYF	TGTGCCAGCAGCTTACCTAAGACAGGGACCCGGGAGACCCAGTACTTC
TRBV28	.	TRBJ1-2	TRBD1	CASRSGTGDLGYTF	TGTGCCAGCAGATCCGGGACAGGGGATCTTGGCTACACCTTC
TRBV18	.	TRBJ1-2	TRBD1	CASSLSGTASITNYGYTF	TGTGCCAGCTCACTGTCTGGGACAGCGAGCATTACTAACTATGGCTACACCTTC
TRBV6-2/TRBV6-3	.	TRBJ2-1	.	CASSYEHLDEQFF	TGTGCCAGCAGTTACGAGCATCTGGATGAGCAGTTCTTC
TRBV6-6	.	TRBJ1-3	.	CASSYSRGNTIYF	TGTGCCAGCAGTTACTCGCGGGGAAACACCATATATTTT
TRBV9	.	TRBJ2-1	TRBD2	CASSPQGLAGGHEQFF	TGTGCCAGCAGCCCCCAAGGGCTAGCGGGGGGACATGAGCAGTTCTTC
TRBV5-1	.	TRBJ1-4	.	CASSFRGSANEKLFF	TGCGCCAGCAGCTTCCGGGGATCGGCTAATGAAAAACTGTTTTTT
TRBV7-2	.	TRBJ2-1	TRBD2	CASSLASGSGGARYNEQFF	TGTGCCAGCAGCTTAGCGTCTGGTAGCGGGGGGGCGAGGTACAATGAGCAGTTCTTC
TRBV4-2	.	TRBJ2-6	.	CASSQVAGTSAVVVANVLTF	TGTGCCAGCAGCCAAGTTGCGGGGACTTCAGCCGTCGTCGTCGCCAACGTCCTGACTTTC
TRBV28	.	TRBJ1-5	.	CASSLLDQPQHF	TGTGCCAGCAGTTTACTAGATCAGCCCCAGCATTTT
TRBV6-2/TRBV6-3	once	TRBJ2-5	TRBD2	CASSYSGLVQETQYF	TGTGCCAGCAGTTACTCTGGACTAGTCCAAGAGACCCAGTACTTC
TRBV5-1	.	TRBJ2-1	TRBD2	CASSSSGRNLDFNEQFF	TGCGCCAGCAGCTCTAGCGGGAGAAACCTCGATTTTAATGAGCAGTTCTTC
TRBV4-2	.	TRBJ1-2	TRBD1	CASSQGTGEYYGYTF	TGTGCCAGCAGCCAAGGGACAGGGGAATACTATGGCTACACCTTC
TRBV18	.	TRBJ2-3	TRBD2	CASSPVSGSGTDTQYF	TGTGCCAGCTCACCGGTTAGCGGGAGTGGCACAGATACGCAGTATTTT
TRBV6-5	.	TRBJ2-7	TRBD1	CASSKQGASYEQYF	TGTGCCAGCTCAAAACAGGGGGCTTCCTACGAGCAGTACTTC
TRBV12-2	.	TRBJ1-1	.	CASRWWQGAMNTEAFF	TGTGCAAGTCGCTGGTGGCAGGGGGCTATGAACACTGAAGCTTTCTTT
TRBV5-1	.	TRBJ1-2	.	CASSFESTNYGYTF	TGCGCCAGCAGCTTTGAGTCTACTAACTATGGCTACACCTTC
TRBV7-8	.	TRBJ2-5	.	CASSFAGLGTQYF	TGTGCCAGCAGCTTCGCCGGACTGGGGACCCAGTACTTC
TRBV6-6	once	TRBJ1-2	.	CASSHGWRANYGYTF	TGTGCCAGCAGCCACGGGTGGAGGGCTAACTATGGCTACACCTTC
TRBV5-6	few	TRBJ1-2	.	CASSTGPAYTF	TGTGCCAGCAGCACAGGGCCCGCCTACACCTTC
TRBV4-1	.	TRBJ1-2	.	CASSQDPGDRGYTF	TGCGCCAGCAGCCAAGACCCAGGGGATCGAGGCTACACCTTC
TRBV3-1/TRBV3-2	.	TRBJ1-2	TRBD1	CASSQGGQVGLNYGYTF	TGTGCCAGCAGCCAAGGAGGACAGGTGGGATTGAACTATGGCTACACCTTC
TRBV24-1	.	TRBJ2-1	TRBD2	CATSDSGTSGGAAYNEQFF	TGTGCCACCAGTGACAGCGGGACTAGCGGGGGGGCCGCCTACAATGAGCAGTTCTTC